Below, one T cell receptor (beta chain) is given with its context. What it binds is not known. The data originate from a study of CD8 T cell repertoires and HIV-1 epitope variants. The overall study: Each of Twenty-five Gag and Nef epitope peptides stimulated a separate culture. Epitopes were three Gag families plus Nef HW9 and YT9. Separate from the cultures, 1M uncultured T cells served as baseline.

TCRdb's table, derived via immunoSEQ multiplex PCR, lists solely in-frame clones and lacks some. This table has under 7,500 clones, roughly 70% appearing once. The germline V gene encodes CDR1 MDHEN and CDR2 SYDVKM. The CDR3 has 16 amino acids. V gave up 6 bases and J gave up 2 bases; unmatched junction bases: 12. The rearrangement joins TRBV28 to TRBJ2-7; 8 bases align to TRBD1. The specimen sequenced was cultured CD8+ T cells derived from PBMCs. The sequence was obtained from a male donor with HIV. CDR3 residues: CASSQSRDRRTYEQYF. For the CDR3, the DNA is TGTGCCAGCAGCCAATCCCGGGACAGGCGTACCTACGAGCAGTACTTC.